This passage covers 31 T cell receptor beta chains from one sample sequenced in a study of identical twins. Via MiXCR, TCRdb re-called the 5' RACE reads, giving one row per CDR3 protein. The sample lists 450,000 or so distinct CDR3 sequences; roughly 20% were seen once. The specimen sequenced was naive T cells sorted from blood. Receptors originate from a man aged 50 to 60 in good health.

The chain joins TRBV12-3 or TRBV12-4 to TRBJ1-5; 11 bases agree with TRBD1. The CDR3 loop spans 16 amino acids. Trimming at V came to 6 bases and at J to 5 bases, leaving 9 bases not matched to a gene. Here the CDR3 reads CASSMRTGGFDQPQHF. The CDR3 bases are TGTGCCAGCAGCATGCGGACAGGGGGCTTCGATCAGCCCCAGCATTTT.

This clonotype was detected a few times. This chain connects TRBV6-2 or TRBV6-3 to TRBJ2-1; TRBD2 aligns across 12 bases. Germline V gene data show CDR1 as MNHEY and CDR2 as SVGEGT. CDR3 length: 16 residues. V lost 0 bases, J lost 9 bases, and 6 bases stayed unmatched. The CDR3 sequence: CASSYSLAGGPFEQFF. The CDR3 nucleotides read TGTGCCAGCAGTTACTCGCTAGCGGGGGGGCCGTTTGAGCAGTTCTTC.

This clonotype appeared a few times. The chain carries TRBV12-3 or TRBV12-4 and TRBJ2-5; TRBD1 matches 7 bases. V was pared by 7 bases and J by 0 bases, with 8 bases of the junction left unmatched. The CDR3 length is 15 residues. The CDR3, as DNA: TGTGCCAGCACCAATCTCAGGGGGTACCAAGAGACCCAGTACTTC. This translates into CASTNLRGYQETQYF.

This clonotype was recorded a few times. V gene TRBV6-5 combines with J gene TRBJ2-5; no definite D call. This CDR3 contains 14 residues. CDR1 is MNHEY, CDR2 SVGAGI, per germline. Trimming cost V 2 bases and J 5 bases, with 12 bases left between them. CDR3 sequence reads: CASSYGSSVETQYF. The CDR3 DNA reads TGTGCCAGCAGTTACGGCTCTTCGGTCGAGACCCAGTACTTC.

This clonotype has more than one count but fewer than ten. The V call is TRBV2, the J call TRBJ2-5; D is unresolved. Trimming removed 2 bases at V and 2 bases at J, with 9 bases between. CDR3 length: 14 residues. Germline V gene data show CDR1 as SNHLY and CDR2 as FYNNEI. This CDR3 is CASSEMGSQETQYF. DNA of the CDR3: TGTGCCAGCAGTGAAATGGGCAGTCAAGAGACCCAGTACTTC. The full variable domain, rest sourced from reference TRBV2 and TRBJ2-5, is EPEVTQTPSHQVTQMGQEVILRCVPISNHLYFYWYRQILGQKVEFLVSFYNNEISEKSEIFDDQFSVERPDGSNFTLKIRSTKLEDSAMYFCASSEMGSQETQYFGPGTRLLVL.

The chain couples TRBV28 to TRBJ2-3; 7 bases align to TRBD1. Germline loops: CDR1 MDHEN, CDR2 SYDVKM. The V segment lost 7 bases and the J segment 2 bases; nucleotides outside the gene matches: 3. The CDR3 runs 13 residues. The CDR3: CASMGQNTDTQYF. In DNA form, the CDR3 reads TGTGCCAGCATGGGACAGAACACAGATACGCAGTATTTT.

This clonotype has a count of ten or more. The chain has TRBV12-3 or TRBV12-4 and TRBJ2-7; 9 nucleotides line up with TRBD2. The CDR3 is 14 residues long. The junction had 3 bases not matched to a gene; V was cut back by 3 bases and J by 3 bases. The CDR3 here is CASSFRRGGYEQYF. In nucleotides, the CDR3 is TGTGCCAGCAGTTTTAGGCGGGGGGGCTACGAGCAGTACTTC.

As concerns this clonotype: A much larger clone sits a single nucleotide away, making a read error possible. The CDR3: CAIRDRGYEQNF. CDR3 coding DNA: TGTGCCATCAGGGACAGGGGCTACGAGCAGAACTTC. This chain connects TRBV10-3 to TRBJ2-7; 9 bases are shared with TRBD1. The CDR3 has 12 amino acids. CDR1 ENHRY and CDR2 SYGVKD come from the germline V gene.

At least ten counts were recorded for this clonotype. The junction departs from the called germline gene at one end, perhaps through a read error. V is TRBV20-1 and J is TRBJ1-5; 8 bases are a match to TRBD1. Germline V lookup: CDR1 DFQATT, CDR2 SNEGSKA (reference sequence). This CDR3 has 13 amino acids. CDR3 nucleotides: TGCAGTGCGAGAGGACAGGGAGATCAGCCCCAGCATTTT. Translated: CSARGQGDQPQHF.

This clonotype appeared many times. The gene calls are TRBV20-1 and TRBJ2-2; D unresolved. Per the germline V gene, CDR1 is DFQATT and CDR2 is SNEGSKA (reference sequence). The CDR3 consists of 18 residues. Trimming pared 1 base from V and 4 bases from J, leaving 22 bases between. CDR3 protein: CSARGSWDRALATGELFF. The CDR3, as DNA: TGCAGTGCTAGAGGCTCGTGGGATCGAGCGTTGGCCACCGGGGAGCTGTTTTTT.

This clonotype showed up many times. The J gene is TRBJ2-5, the V gene TRBV7-2; TRBD2 matches at 12 bases. Germline values: CDR1 SGHTA, CDR2 FQGNSA. J was trimmed by 4 bases and V by 4 bases; bases with no gene match: 7. This CDR3 region has 16 residues. The CDR3 region is CASSWRLAGVGETQYF. The CDR3 DNA reads TGTGCCAGCAGCTGGAGACTAGCGGGGGTTGGAGAGACCCAGTACTTC.

This rearrangement joins TRBV5-1 to TRBJ1-5, with 9 bases identical to TRBD1. This CDR3 spans 16 amino acids. The germline V gene encodes CDR1 SGHRS and CDR2 YFSETQ. The J segment lost 4 bases and the V segment lost 4 bases, leaving 9 bases of the junction unmatched. The CDR3 region is CASSPGTGPLNQPQHF. The CDR3 DNA reads as TGCGCCAGCAGCCCAGGGACAGGGCCTCTGAATCAGCCCCAGCATTTT.

The CDR3 protein is CASRQGLAESTDTQYF. CDR3 in DNA: TGTGCCAGCAGGCAGGGACTAGCGGAGAGCACAGATACGCAGTATTTT. The chain uses TRBV12-3 or TRBV12-4 and TRBJ2-3; 11 bases agree with TRBD2. V shed 6 bases and J 0 bases; nucleotides not matched to a gene: 5. CDR3 length equals 16 residues.

This clonotype was detected many times. The rearrangement joins TRBV6-5 to TRBJ1-4, with unresolved D. This CDR3 comprises 13 residues. Germline CDR1 and CDR2: MNHEY and SVGAGI. The ends were cut back, 0 bases at V and 5 bases at J, with 4 bases in the middle. The CDR3 reads CASSYSRNEKLFF. In DNA, the CDR3 is TGTGCCAGCAGTTACTCCCGCAATGAAAAACTGTTTTTT.

This clonotype has ten or more counts. The gene calls are TRBV5-6 and TRBJ2-2, with D tentatively TRBD1 (6 bases). In germline, CDR1 is SGHDT, CDR2 YYEEEE. Trimming removed 0 bases at V and 1 base at J, with 10 bases between. This CDR3 has 16 amino acids. CDR3 loop: CASSLVTGWNTGELFF. Written as DNA, the CDR3 is TGTGCCAGCAGCTTGGTCACAGGGTGGAACACCGGGGAGCTGTTTTTT.

This clonotype appeared a few times. This chain links TRBV27 with TRBJ1-5, with no clear D. Germline values: CDR1 MNHEY, CDR2 SMNVEV (reference sequence). V was shortened by 8 bases and J by 5 bases, with 13 bases between the two germline ends. The CDR3 consists of 13 residues. The CDR3 DNA sequence: TGTGCCAGCCATTTGCGGGCGCATCAGCCCCAGCATTTT. Encoded protein: CASHLRAHQPQHF.

This clonotype was counted between two and nine times. This chain joins TRBV20-1 and TRBJ1-1, with 7 bases matching TRBD1. Germline-derived CDR1 and CDR2 are DFQATT and SNEGSKA (reference sequence). The CDR3 contains 14 residues. The J segment lost 7 bases and the V segment lost 2 bases, leaving 10 bases of the junction unmatched. The CDR3 DNA reads as TGCAGTGCTAGATTAGGGGGCTCTGTTGGTGAAGCTTTCTTT. This translates into CSARLGGSVGEAFF.

This rearrangement joins TRBV20-1 to TRBJ2-5, with D possibly being TRBD1 or TRBD2 (5 bases each). CDR3 length: 10 amino acids. V was clipped by 4 bases and J by 7 bases, with 7 bases between them. Germline lookup yields CDR1 DFQATT and CDR2 SNEGSKA (reference sequence). CDR3 amino acids: CSAKGRTQYF. In nucleotides, the CDR3 is TGCAGTGCTAAGGGGAGGACCCAGTACTTC.

The sample holds many counts of this clonotype. The rearrangement uses TRBV6-1 and TRBJ2-5; TRBD1 matches 8 bases. This CDR3 is built from 17 residues. V shed 8 bases and J 5 bases; nucleotides not matched to a gene: 19. Germline V gene sequence: CDR1 MNHNS, CDR2 SASEGT. CDR3 DNA sequence: TGTGCCAGCGCCACCAACCCCGGACAGGGCCCCGAGGAGACCCAGTACTTC. Amino acids: CASATNPGQGPEETQYF.

This clonotype showed up many times. V usage is TRBV5-6 and J usage is TRBJ2-1; 12 bases agree with TRBD2. This CDR3 is 16 amino acids long. Germline V CDR1 and CDR2: SGHDT, YYEEEE. The V and J ends lost 4 bases and 9 bases, in that order; junction bases with no gene match: 11. CDR3 region: CASSGSLGLAGTEQFF. The DNA for the CDR3 is TGTGCCAGCAGCGGTAGTCTCGGACTAGCGGGAACTGAGCAGTTCTTC.

This clonotype has a handful of counts. The chain employs TRBV11-2 and TRBJ2-1; D perhaps matches TRBD1 (6 bases). The CDR3 is 14 amino acids. Germline lookup yields CDR1 SGHAT and CDR2 FQNNGV. The V end lost 5 bases, the J end lost 7 bases, and 15 bases lay between the germline ends. This CDR3 is CASSTGQFQNEQFF. The CDR3 DNA reads as TGTGCCAGCAGCACCGGACAGTTTCAGAATGAGCAGTTCTTC.

This clonotype was observed at least ten times. This chain uses TRBV20-1 with TRBJ2-3; 8 nucleotides align to TRBD1. The germline CDR1 and CDR2 sequences are DFQATT and SNEGSKA (reference sequence). The CDR3 has 15 amino acids. Trimming cost V 5 bases and J 5 bases; bases outside gene matches: 12. CDR3 protein: CSAQRWGRGQDTQYF. The CDR3 DNA reads as TGCAGTGCTCAAAGATGGGGCAGGGGGCAAGATACGCAGTATTTT.

This clonotype appeared a few times. This chain uses TRBV11-1 with TRBJ1-1; perhaps TRBD1 as D (5 bases). Trimming removed 4 bases at V and 5 bases at J, with 20 bases between. Germline assignment: CDR1 SGHAT and CDR2 FQDESV (reference sequence). The CDR3 totals 16 residues. CDR3 in DNA: TGTGCCAGCAGCTCGATGGCTTTTGGGACTTGGACTGAAGCTTTCTTT. This gives the protein CASSSMAFGTWTEAFF.

This chain links TRBV10-1 with TRBJ2-3, with a weak D call TRBD2 (6 bases). The CDR3 is made up of 16 amino acids. With 0 bases removed from V and 3 bases from J, the gap between germline ends came to 13 bases. The germline V gene has CDR1 WNHNN and CDR2 SYGVQD (reference sequence). In DNA form, the CDR3 reads TGCGCCAGCAGTGAGTCACGGGAGATTGCAACAGATACGCAGTATTTT. Translated: CASSESREIATDTQYF.

This clonotype was picked up a small number of times. The V gene is TRBV20-1, the J gene TRBJ2-3; D is perhaps TRBD1 or TRBD2 (5 bases each). Trimming removed 4 bases from V and 5 bases from J, with 10 bases in between. The CDR3 is made up of 12 amino acids. Per the germline V gene, CDR1 is DFQATT and CDR2 is SNEGSKA (reference sequence). The chain's CDR3 is CSATGGEDTQYF. The CDR3 DNA sequence: TGCAGTGCTACTGGGGGAGAAGATACGCAGTATTTT.

This clonotype was observed a single time. The chain is built from TRBV2 and TRBJ2-2, with D perhaps assigned TRBD1 or TRBD2 (6 bases each). Looked up from germline, CDR1 is SNHLY and CDR2 is FYNNEI. The CDR3 runs 16 residues. Trimming took 6 bases from V and 3 from J, leaving 17 bases between them. The chain's CDR3 is CASSVGDRRDTGELFF. The DNA of the CDR3 is TGTGCCAGCAGCGTAGGCGACAGGAGGGACACCGGGGAGCTGTTTTTT.

This sequence joins TRBV4-2 and TRBJ2-1; 7 positions agree with TRBD2. V was pared by 8 bases and J by 2 bases, with 21 bases of the junction left unmatched. CDR1 is LGHNA, CDR2 YNFKEQ, per germline. This CDR3 contains 19 residues. Here the CDR3 DNA reads TGTGCCAGCTGCAGCATTCGGGGGAGGGAGGATACGGCCTACAATGAGCAGTTCTTC. Translated, it gives CASCSIRGREDTAYNEQFF.

In its sample, this clonotype was seen a few times. This chain connects TRBV20-1 to TRBJ1-2, with D tentatively TRBD1 (5 bases). Germline CDR1 reads DFQATT; CDR2 reads SNEGSKA (reference sequence). CDR3 size: 14 residues. The V end was cut by 4 bases, the J end by 1 base, with 13 bases between. CDR3 sequence: CSAMGQGFNYGYTF. CDR3 coding DNA: TGCAGTGCTATGGGGCAGGGATTTAACTATGGCTACACCTTC.

The gene calls are TRBV9 and TRBJ2-5, with 7 nucleotides matching TRBD1. Germline trimming cut 3 bases from V and 2 bases from J; bases unmatched to any gene: 4. In germline, CDR1 is SGDLS, CDR2 YYNGEE. CDR3 length equals 14 residues. CDR3 in DNA: TGTGCCAGCAGCGCTTGGGGACAGCAAGAGACCCAGTACTTC. This codes for CASSAWGQQETQYF. The whole variable domain, filled in from reference TRBV9 and TRBJ2-5, reads DSGVTQTPKHLITATGQRVTLRCSPRSGDLSVYWYQQSLDQGLQFLIQYYNGEERAKGNILERFSAQQFPDLHSELNLSSLELGDSALYFCASSAWGQQETQYFGPGTRLLVL.

This clonotype was observed at least ten times. The chain's CDR3 is CASSATGSSYEQYF. CDR3 in DNA: TGCGCCAGCAGCGCCACAGGGAGCTCCTACGAGCAGTACTTC. The rearrangement joins TRBV5-1 to TRBJ2-7; perhaps TRBD1 as D (6 bases). V gave up 4 bases and J gave up 0 bases, with 11 bases separating them. The CDR3 has 14 amino acids. Germline V lookup: CDR1 SGHRS, CDR2 YFSETQ.

The V gene is TRBV25-1, the J gene TRBJ1-1; D gene uncertain. CDR1 MGHDK and CDR2 SYGVNS come from the germline V gene. The CDR3 covers 14 residues. V lost 2 bases and J 1 base, leaving 8 bases between the germline ends. The CDR3 reads CASSEEATNTEAFF. CDR3 DNA sequence: TGTGCCAGCAGTGAAGAGGCAACGAACACTGAAGCTTTCTTT. The full variable domain, its missing parts supplied by reference TRBV25-1 and TRBJ1-1, is EADIYQTPRYLVIGTGKKITLECSQTMGHDKMYWYQQDPGMELHLIHYSYGVNSTEKGDLSSESTVSRIRTEHFPLTLESARPSHTSQYLCASSEEATNTEAFFGQGTRLTVV.